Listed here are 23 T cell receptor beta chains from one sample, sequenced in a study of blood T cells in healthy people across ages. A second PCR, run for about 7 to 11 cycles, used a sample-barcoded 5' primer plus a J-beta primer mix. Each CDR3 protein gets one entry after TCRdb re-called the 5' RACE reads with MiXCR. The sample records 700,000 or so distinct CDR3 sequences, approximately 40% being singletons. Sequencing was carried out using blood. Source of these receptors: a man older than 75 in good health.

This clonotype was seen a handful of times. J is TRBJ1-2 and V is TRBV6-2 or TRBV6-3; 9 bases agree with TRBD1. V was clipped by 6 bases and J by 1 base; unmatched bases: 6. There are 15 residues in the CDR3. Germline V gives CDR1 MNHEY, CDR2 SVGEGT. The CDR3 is CASSNGQGHNYGYTF. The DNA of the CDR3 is TGTGCCAGCAGCAACGGACAGGGGCATAACTATGGCTACACCTTC.

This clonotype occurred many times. The CDR3 is CASSLWLAGSHNEQFF. The CDR3 bases are TGTGCCAGCAGCTTATGGCTAGCGGGATCCCACAATGAGCAGTTCTTC. The J gene is TRBJ2-1, the V gene TRBV7-2, with TRBD2 matching 9 bases. CDR3 size: 16 residues. The germline gives CDR1 SGHTA, CDR2 FQGNSA. V lost 2 bases, J lost 5 bases, and 7 bases stayed unmatched.

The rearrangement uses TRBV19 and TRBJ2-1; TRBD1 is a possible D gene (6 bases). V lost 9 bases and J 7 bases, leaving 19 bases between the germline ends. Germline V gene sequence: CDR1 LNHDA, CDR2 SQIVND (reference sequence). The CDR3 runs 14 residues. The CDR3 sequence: CASSPGWGPNEQFF. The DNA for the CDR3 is TGTGCCAGCTCCCCTGGTTGGGGGCCAAATGAGCAGTTCTTC. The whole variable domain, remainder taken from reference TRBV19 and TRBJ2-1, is DGGITQSPKYLFRKEGQNVTLSCEQNLNHDAMYWYRQDPGQGLRLIYYSQIVNDFQKGDIAEGYSVSREKKESFPLTVTSAQKNPTAFYLCASSPGWGPNEQFFGPGTRLTVL.

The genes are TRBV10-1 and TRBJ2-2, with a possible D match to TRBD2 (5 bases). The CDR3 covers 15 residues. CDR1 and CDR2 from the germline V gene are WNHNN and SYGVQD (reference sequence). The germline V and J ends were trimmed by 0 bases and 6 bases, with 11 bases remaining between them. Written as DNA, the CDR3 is TGCGCCAGCAGTGAGTCCCGGGCGGGTCCCGGGGAGCTGTTTTTT. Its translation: CASSESRAGPGELFF.

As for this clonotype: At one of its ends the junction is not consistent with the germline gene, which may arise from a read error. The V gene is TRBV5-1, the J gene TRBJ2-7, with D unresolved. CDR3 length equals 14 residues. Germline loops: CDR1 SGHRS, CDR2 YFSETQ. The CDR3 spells CASSLAPSSYERYF. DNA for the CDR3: TGCGCCAGCAGCTTAGCACCGAGCTCCTACGAGCGGTACTTC. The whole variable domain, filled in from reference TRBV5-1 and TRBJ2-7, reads KAGVTQTPRYLIKTRGQQVTLSCSPISGHRSVSWYQQTPGQGLQFLFEYFSETQRNKGNFPGRFSGRQFSNSRSEMNVSTLELGDSALYLCASSLAPSSYERYFGPGTRLTVT.

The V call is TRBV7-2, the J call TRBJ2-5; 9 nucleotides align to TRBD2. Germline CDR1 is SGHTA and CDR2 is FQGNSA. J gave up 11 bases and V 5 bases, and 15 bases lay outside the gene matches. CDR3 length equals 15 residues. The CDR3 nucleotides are TGTGCCAGCAGCAAGACGCGGGGGGGGGCAGGTGAGCAGTACTTC. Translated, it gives CASSKTRGGAGEQYF.

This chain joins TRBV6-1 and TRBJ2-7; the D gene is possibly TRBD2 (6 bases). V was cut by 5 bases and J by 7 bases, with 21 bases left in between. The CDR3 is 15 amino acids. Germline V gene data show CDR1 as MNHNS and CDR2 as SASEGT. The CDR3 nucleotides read TGTGCCAGCAGTCCCCGGGACTGGTCTAACAATGAGCAGTACTTC. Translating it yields CASSPRDWSNNEQYF.

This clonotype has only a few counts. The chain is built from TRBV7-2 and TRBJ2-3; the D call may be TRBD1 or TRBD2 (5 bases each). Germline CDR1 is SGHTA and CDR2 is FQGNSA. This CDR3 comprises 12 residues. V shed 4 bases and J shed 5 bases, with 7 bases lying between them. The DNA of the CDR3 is TGTGCCAGCAGCTGGGGGTTAGATACGCAGTATTTT. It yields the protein CASSWGLDTQYF. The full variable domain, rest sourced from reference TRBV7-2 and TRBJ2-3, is GAGVSQSPSNKVTEKGKDVELRCDPISGHTALYWYRQSLGQGLEFLIYFQGNSAPDKSGLPSDRFSAERTGGSVSTLTIQRTQQEDSAVYLCASSWGLDTQYFGPGTRLTVL.

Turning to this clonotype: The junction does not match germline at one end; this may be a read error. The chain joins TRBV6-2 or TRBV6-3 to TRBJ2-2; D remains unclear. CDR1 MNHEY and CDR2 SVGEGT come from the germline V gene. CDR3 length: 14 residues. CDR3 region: CAGSPDTNTGELFF. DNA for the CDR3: TGTGCCGGCAGCCCAGACACGAACACCGGGGAGCTGTTTTTT.

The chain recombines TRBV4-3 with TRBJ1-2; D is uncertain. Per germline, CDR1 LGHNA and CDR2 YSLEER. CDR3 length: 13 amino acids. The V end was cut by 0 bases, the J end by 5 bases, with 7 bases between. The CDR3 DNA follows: TGCGCCAGCAGCCAAGAACAAGAGTATGGCTACACCTTC. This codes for CASSQEQEYGYTF.

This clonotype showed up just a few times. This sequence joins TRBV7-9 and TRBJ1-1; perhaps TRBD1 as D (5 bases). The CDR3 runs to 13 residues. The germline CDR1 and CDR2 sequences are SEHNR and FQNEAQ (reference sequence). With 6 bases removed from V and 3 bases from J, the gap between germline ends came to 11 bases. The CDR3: CASREGGDTEAFF. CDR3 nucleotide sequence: TGTGCCAGCAGAGAAGGAGGGGACACTGAAGCTTTCTTT.

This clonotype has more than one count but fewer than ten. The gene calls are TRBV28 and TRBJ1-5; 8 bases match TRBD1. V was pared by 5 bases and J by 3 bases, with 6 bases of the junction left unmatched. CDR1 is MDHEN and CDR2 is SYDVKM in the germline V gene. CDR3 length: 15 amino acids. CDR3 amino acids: CASSVRTGTNQPQHF. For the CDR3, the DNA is TGTGCCAGCAGTGTCCGGACAGGGACCAATCAGCCCCAGCATTTT.

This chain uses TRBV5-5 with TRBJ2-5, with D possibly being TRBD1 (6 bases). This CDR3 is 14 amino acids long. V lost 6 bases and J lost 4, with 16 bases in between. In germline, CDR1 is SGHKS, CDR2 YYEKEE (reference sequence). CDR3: CASMVQGRRETQYF. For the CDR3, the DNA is TGTGCCAGCATGGTACAGGGAAGGAGAGAGACCCAGTACTTC.

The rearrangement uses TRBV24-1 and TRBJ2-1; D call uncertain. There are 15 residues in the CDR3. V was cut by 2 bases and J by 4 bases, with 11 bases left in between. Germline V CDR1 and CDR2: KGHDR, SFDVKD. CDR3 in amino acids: CATSDYSRVYNEQFF. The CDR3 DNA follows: TGTGCCACCAGTGATTACTCTAGGGTTTACAATGAGCAGTTCTTC.

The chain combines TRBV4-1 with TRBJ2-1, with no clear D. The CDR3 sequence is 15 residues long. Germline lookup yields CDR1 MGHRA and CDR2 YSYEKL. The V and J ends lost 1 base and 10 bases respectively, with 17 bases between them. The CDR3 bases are TGCGCCAGCAGCCAAGTAAGGACCGACCCTGGAGAGCAGTTCTTC. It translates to CASSQVRTDPGEQFF.

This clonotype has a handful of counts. The DNA of the CDR3 is TGTGCCAGCAGCTTGTCAGGGTACAATGAGCAGTTCTTC. It translates to CASSLSGYNEQFF. The chain combines TRBV7-2 with TRBJ2-1; a possible D gene is TRBD1 (5 bases). V gave up 3 bases and J gave up 4 bases, with 7 bases separating them. CDR1 SGHTA and CDR2 FQGNSA come from the germline V gene. CDR3 size: 13 residues.

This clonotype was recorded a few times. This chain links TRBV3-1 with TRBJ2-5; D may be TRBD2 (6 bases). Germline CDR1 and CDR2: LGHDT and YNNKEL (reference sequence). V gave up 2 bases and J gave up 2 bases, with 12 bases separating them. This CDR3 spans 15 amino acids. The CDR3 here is CASSQSGLVQETQYF. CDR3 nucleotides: TGTGCCAGCAGCCAATCGGGACTGGTACAAGAGACCCAGTACTTC.

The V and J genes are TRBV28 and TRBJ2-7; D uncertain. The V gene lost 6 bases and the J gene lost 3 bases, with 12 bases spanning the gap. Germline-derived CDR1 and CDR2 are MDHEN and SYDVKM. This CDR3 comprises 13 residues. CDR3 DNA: TGTGCCAGCAGACCTCCAGGAGTCTACGAGCAGTACTTC. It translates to CASRPPGVYEQYF.

The CDR3 sequence: CASSASPGLGFNEQFF. CDR3 sequence (DNA): TGCGCCAGCAGCGCCTCACCGGGACTAGGCTTCAATGAGCAGTTCTTC. V gene TRBV5-1 combines with J gene TRBJ2-1, with 8 bases matching TRBD2. V shed 4 bases, J shed 6 bases, and the junction held 12 bases outside the gene matches. Germline CDR1 SGHRS, CDR2 YFSETQ. This CDR3 contains 16 residues.

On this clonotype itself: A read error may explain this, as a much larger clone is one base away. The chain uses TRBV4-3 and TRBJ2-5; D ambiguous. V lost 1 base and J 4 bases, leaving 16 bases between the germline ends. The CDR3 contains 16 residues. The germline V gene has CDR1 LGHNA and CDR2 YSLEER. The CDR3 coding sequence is TGCGCCAGCAGCCAAGGGAACGACGGGTTTTCAGAGACCCAGTACTTC. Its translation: CASSQGNDGFSETQYF.

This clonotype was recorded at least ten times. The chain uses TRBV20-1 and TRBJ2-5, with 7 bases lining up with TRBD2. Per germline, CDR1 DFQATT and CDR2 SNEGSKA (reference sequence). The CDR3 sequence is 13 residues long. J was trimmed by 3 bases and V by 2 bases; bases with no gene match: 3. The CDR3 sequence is CSARPLAEETQYF. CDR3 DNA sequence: TGCAGTGCTAGACCCCTAGCGGAAGAGACCCAGTACTTC.

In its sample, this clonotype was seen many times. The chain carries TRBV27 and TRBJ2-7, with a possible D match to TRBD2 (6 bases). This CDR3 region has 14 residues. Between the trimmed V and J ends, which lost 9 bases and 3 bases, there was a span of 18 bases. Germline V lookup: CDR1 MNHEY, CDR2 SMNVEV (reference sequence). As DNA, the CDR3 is TGTGCCAGGGAGGGTCCGGGACGCAGCTACGAGCAGTACTTC. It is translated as CAREGPGRSYEQYF.

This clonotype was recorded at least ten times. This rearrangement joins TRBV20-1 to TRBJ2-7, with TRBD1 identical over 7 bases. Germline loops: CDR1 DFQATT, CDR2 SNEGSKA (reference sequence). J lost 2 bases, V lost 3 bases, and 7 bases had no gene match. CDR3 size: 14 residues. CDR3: CSASLLTGTYEQYF. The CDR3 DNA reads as TGCAGTGCTAGTCTATTGACAGGGACCTACGAGCAGTACTTC.